The 4 T cell receptor beta chains below come from one sample, sequenced in a study of human T cells and chemical hapten exposure. TCRdb re-called the RACE reads through MiXCR, storing one row per CDR3 protein. This table has fewer than 100,000 distinct CDR3 sequences, about 8.6% appearing once. Time point reported: healthy volunteer bleed at 6 weeks. The template was total RNA from unfractionated whole blood. The sequencing input was whole blood. The receptors were sampled from a female donor in good health. Some clones in this sample may be carry-over from other donors' samples.

This clonotype was recorded many times. The rearrangement uses TRBV29-1 and TRBJ2-3, with D unresolved. CDR3 length: 10 amino acids. In germline, CDR1 is SQVTM, CDR2 ANQGSEA. Between the trimmed V and J ends, which lost 4 bases and 4 bases, there was a span of 3 bases. CDR3 amino acids: CSVVPDTQYF. In nucleotides, the CDR3 is TGCAGCGTTGTACCAGATACGCAGTATTTT.

This clonotype has only a few counts. V is TRBV5-4 and J is TRBJ2-5, with 8 bases aligning to TRBD1. CDR3 size: 17 residues. Looked up from germline, CDR1 is SGHNT and CDR2 is YYREEE (reference sequence). V shed 3 bases, J shed 1 base, and the junction held 11 bases outside the gene matches. CDR3 coding DNA: TGTGCCAGCAGCTACGATCCAGGGGGCTCCGGCCAAGAGACCCAGTACTTC. It encodes CASSYDPGGSGQETQYF.

This clonotype is a singleton in its sample. A much more abundant neighbour one base away suggests this may be a read error. Lacking the conserved final phenylalanine or tryptophan, this CDR3 likely reflects a read error. This chain connects TRBV20-1 to TRBJ1-1; a weak D match, TRBD1 (5 bases). The CDR3 spans 11 residues. V was cut by 3 bases and J by 6 bases, with 8 bases left in between. Germline lookup yields CDR1 DFQATT and CDR2 SNEGSKA (reference sequence). CDR3: CSASTGPEAFL. The CDR3 bases are TGCAGTGCTAGCACAGGACCTGAAGCTTTCCTT.

With respect to this clonotype: One end of the junction does not line up with germline, which may come from a read error. The gene calls are TRBV5-1 and TRBJ1-6; D is ambiguous. CDR3 length equals 13 residues. CDR1 is SGHRS, CDR2 YFSETQ, per germline. This chain's CDR3 is CASSAVYNAPLHF. The CDR3 DNA is TGCGCCAGCAGCGCCGTGTATAATGCACCCCTCCACTTT.